This TCR beta chain was profiled in a study of a mutant IDH1 vaccine in newly diagnosed glioma. The sample's time point: week 35, safety follow-up. Vaccination comprised doses that each held 300 ug of mutant IDH1 20-mer peptide, plus topical imiquimod. Using immunoSEQ multiplex PCR, the repertoire was profiled, and TCRdb retains in-frame clones only, with some absent. The sample lists around 70,000 clones, roughly 83% seen once, with more than 10% in the top ten. A remark on this clone: What it binds is unknown.

There are 16 residues in the CDR3. CDR1 SGHTA and CDR2 FQGNSA come from the germline V gene. V lost 1 base and J lost 4, with 14 bases in between. The rearrangement links TRBV7-2 to TRBJ1-5; D not resolved. The TCR sequence derives from a man aged 18 to 30 with glioma. Here the sequenced sample was PBMCs, taken from a glioma patient whose treatment included an IDH1 peptide vaccine. CDR3 bases: TGTGCCAGCAGCTTAGAAGGTGGAGGGTGGAATCAGCCCCAGCATTTT. Translating it yields CASSLEGGGWNQPQHF. The complete variable domain, with remaining parts taken from reference TRBV7-2 and TRBJ1-5, reads GAGVSQSPSNKVTEKGKDVELRCDPISGHTALYWYRQSLGQGLEFLIYFQGNSAPDKSGLPSDRFSAERTGGSVSTLTIQRTQQEDSAVYLCASSLEGGGWNQPQHFGDGTRLSIL.